Following are 15 T cell receptor beta chains from one sample sequenced in a study of blood T cells in healthy people across ages. Primed by a sample-barcoded 5' primer and a J-beta primer mix, a second PCR proceeded for 7 to 11 cycles. One entry per CDR3 protein results from TCRdb running MiXCR on the 5' RACE reads. Among 1.8 million or so distinct CDR3 sequences listed, approximately 40% were seen once. The sample was blood. These receptors were obtained from a human donor in good health.

This chain uses TRBV24-1 with TRBJ2-3; perhaps TRBD2 as D (6 bases). This CDR3 region has 14 residues. In germline, CDR1 is KGHDR, CDR2 SFDVKD. The V gene lost 4 bases and the J gene lost 1 base, with 8 bases spanning the gap. CDR3 amino acids: CATSDPSGTDTQYF. Here the CDR3 DNA reads TGTGCCACCAGTGACCCTAGCGGCACAGATACGCAGTATTTT.

The chain links TRBV6-2 or TRBV6-3 to TRBJ2-7; unclear D gene. Trimming removed 0 bases from V and 1 base from J, with 13 bases in between. CDR1 MNHEY and CDR2 SVGEGT come from the germline V gene. The length of the CDR3 is 16 residues. CDR3 nucleotides: TGTGCCAGCAGTTACTCGCGGCAGAGGTCATCCTACGAGCAGTACTTC. As protein: CASSYSRQRSSYEQYF.

Only a few counts were recorded for this clonotype. The chain combines TRBV29-1 with TRBJ2-5; perhaps TRBD1 as D (7 bases). Germline V gives CDR1 SQVTM, CDR2 ANQGSEA. The CDR3 contains 14 residues. V lost 7 bases, J lost 3 bases, and 18 bases lay in between. The CDR3 protein is CSAARRDREETQYF. In nucleotides, the CDR3 is TGCAGCGCTGCCCGGAGGGACAGAGAAGAGACCCAGTACTTC.

The chain recombines TRBV5-6 with TRBJ2-5, with D perhaps matching TRBD1 (9 bases). The J call is doubtful: the DNA matches TRBJ2-7 better. There are 15 residues in the CDR3. In germline, CDR1 is SGHDT, CDR2 YYEEEE. This CDR3 is CASSREGQGFSEQYF. The CDR3 nucleotides are TGTGCCAGCAGCCGGGAGGGACAGGGTTTCTCCGAGCAGTACTTC.

The J gene is TRBJ2-7, the V gene TRBV29-1; 8 bases agree with TRBD1. Looked up from germline, CDR1 is SQVTM and CDR2 is ANQGSEA. The CDR3 length is 12 residues. Unmatched junction bases numbered 3, after V lost 5 bases and J lost 3 bases. The CDR3 protein is CSVSTGDYEQYF. For the CDR3, the DNA is TGCAGCGTTTCGACAGGGGACTACGAGCAGTACTTC.

The chain combines TRBV28 with TRBJ1-2; 9 bases align to TRBD1. The V segment lost 8 bases and the J segment 4 bases; nucleotides outside the gene matches: 5. Germline assignment: CDR1 MDHEN and CDR2 SYDVKM. The CDR3 contains 13 residues. The CDR3 bases are TGTGCCAGCGGGGACAGGGTGGGCTATGGCTACACCTTC. This codes for CASGDRVGYGYTF.

The chain couples TRBV18 to TRBJ2-2; 8 nucleotides line up with TRBD2. Germline lookup yields CDR1 KGHSH and CDR2 LQKENI. This CDR3 is 17 amino acids long. After removal of 6 bases from V and 2 bases from J, the junction contained 11 bases not matched to a gene. The DNA of the CDR3 is TGTGCCAGCTCCGCAAATCCGACTAGCGTAAACACCGGGGAGCTGTTTTTT. The encoded protein is CASSANPTSVNTGELFF. Looking up the rest from reference TRBV18 and TRBJ2-2 gives the full variable domain: NAGVMQNPRHLVRRRGQEARLRCSPMKGHSHVYWYRQLPEEGLKFMVYLQKENIIDESGMPKERFSAEFPKEGPSILRIQQVVRGDSAAYFCASSANPTSVNTGELFFGEGSRLTVL.

J is TRBJ2-1 and V is TRBV7-3, with 13 bases identical to TRBD2. The CDR3 runs to 18 residues. Trimming at V came to 4 bases and at J to 2 bases, leaving 8 bases not matched to a gene. CDR1 is SGHTA and CDR2 is FQGTGA in the germline V gene. The CDR3 DNA reads TGTGCCAGCAGCTCCACTAGCGGGGGGGCCGAAGCCTACAATGAGCAGTTCTTC. Its protein product is CASSSTSGGAEAYNEQFF.

This clonotype was seen more than once but under ten times. The genes are TRBV2 and TRBJ2-7; D assignment may be TRBD1 or TRBD2 (5 bases each). V was trimmed by 2 bases and J by 1 base, leaving 12 bases between them. Germline V gene lookup returns CDR1 SNHLY and CDR2 FYNNEI. The length of the CDR3 is 15 residues. Here the CDR3 DNA reads TGTGCCAGCAGTGAATGGGGGTCCCATTCCTACGAGCAGTACTTC. Its translation: CASSEWGSHSYEQYF. The variable domain in full, with the rest retrieved from reference TRBV2 and TRBJ2-7, is EPEVTQTPSHQVTQMGQEVILRCVPISNHLYFYWYRQILGQKVEFLVSFYNNEISEKSEIFDDQFSVERPDGSNFTLKIRSTKLEDSAMYFCASSEWGSHSYEQYFGPGTRLTVT.

The CDR3 sequence is CASSRVYEAFF. CDR3 DNA: TGTGCCAGCAGCCGGGTCTATGAAGCTTTCTTT. The genes are TRBV7-9 and TRBJ1-1; no clear D gene. The CDR3 length is 11 residues. Germline V lookup: CDR1 SEHNR, CDR2 FQNEAQ (reference sequence). Trimming removed 5 bases at V and 7 bases at J, with 8 bases between.

The V and J genes are TRBV4-1 and TRBJ2-6; no reliable D call. From germline, CDR1 is MGHRA and CDR2 YSYEKL. The V end lost 2 bases, the J end lost 4 bases, and 12 bases lay between the germline ends. This CDR3 has 16 residues. The CDR3 region has the DNA TGCGCCAGCAGCCAAATTCGAATGGCAGGGGCCAACGTCCTGACTTTC. It is translated as CASSQIRMAGANVLTF.

This clonotype was detected many times. The V call is TRBV20-1, the J call TRBJ2-7; D gene ambiguous. The CDR3 covers 15 residues. Looked up from germline, CDR1 is DFQATT and CDR2 is SNEGSKA (reference sequence). V was shortened by 2 bases and J by 2 bases, with 16 bases between the two germline ends. CDR3 in amino acids: CSARPDDHTPYEQYF. The CDR3 bases are TGCAGTGCTAGACCCGATGACCACACCCCCTACGAGCAGTACTTC.

To note about this clonotype: A read error may produce the germline difference seen at one junction end. For the CDR3, the DNA is TGTGCCATGGTTGTGGTAGGGAATCAGTCCCAGCATTTT. Its protein is CAMVVVGNQSQHF. The chain recombines TRBV6-5 with TRBJ1-5; D unclear. Germline CDR1 is MNHEY and CDR2 is SVGAGI. This CDR3 contains 13 residues.

A few counts support this clonotype. The rearrangement joins TRBV5-1 to TRBJ2-1, with 9 bases matching TRBD1. V dropped 3 bases and J dropped 10; count of bases not matched to a gene: 8. The CDR3 contains 14 residues. Germline CDR1 and CDR2: SGHRS and YFSETQ. The CDR3 region has the DNA TGCGCCAGCAGCTCAGGACAGGGGCTCGACGAGCAGTTCTTC. Its translation: CASSSGQGLDEQFF.

The chain carries TRBV20-1 and TRBJ1-1; no firm D call. Trimming removed 6 bases at V and 4 bases at J, with 15 bases between. Per the germline V gene, CDR1 is DFQATT and CDR2 is SNEGSKA (reference sequence). The CDR3 spans 13 residues. The DNA for the CDR3 is TGCAGTGCCCGCGGACGGATTGGCACTGAAGCTTTCTTT. It is translated as CSARGRIGTEAFF.